This entry lists 5 T cell receptor beta chains sequenced from one sample in a study of blood T cells in healthy people across ages. It was with a sample-barcoded 5' primer and a J-beta primer mix that a second PCR of about 6 to 12 cycles was run. TCRdb passed the 5' RACE reads through MiXCR, listing each CDR3 protein once. The sample includes 850,000 to 1,300,000 distinct CDR3 sequences, around 43% of them seen just once. Sequenced sample: blood. The receptors were gathered from a woman in her sixties or seventies in good health.

There are many counts of this clonotype. A read error is possible here, since a much larger clone lies one base away. The chain joins TRBV20-1 to TRBJ2-5; D call uncertain. The V gene's germline CDR1 is DFQATT and CDR2 SNEGSKA (reference sequence). CDR3 length: 11 amino acids. With 4 bases removed from V and 11 bases from J, the gap between germline ends came to 14 bases. CDR3: CSAKGINEQYF. CDR3 DNA sequence: TGCAGTGCTAAAGGGATCAATGAGCAGTACTTC.

For the CDR3, the DNA is TGTGCCACCAGTGAGGCTAGCGGGAGGCGAACAGATACGCAGTATTTT. Protein sequence: CATSEASGRRTDTQYF. V usage is TRBV24-1 and J usage is TRBJ2-3, with 11 bases lining up with TRBD2. This CDR3 contains 16 residues. Germline CDR1 and CDR2: KGHDR and SFDVKD. V trimming: 4 bases; J trimming: 3 bases; junction bases outside the gene matches: 5.

This clonotype has more than one count but fewer than ten. The chain employs TRBV5-1 and TRBJ2-5, with TRBD2 matching 8 bases. The CDR3 runs to 16 residues. The J segment lost 11 bases and the V segment lost 0 bases, leaving 15 bases of the junction unmatched. From germline, CDR1 is SGHRS and CDR2 YFSETQ. This CDR3 reads CASSLVEIAGRGEQYF. The CDR3 DNA sequence: TGCGCCAGCAGCTTGGTCGAGATAGCGGGAAGGGGTGAGCAGTACTTC.

Remarks on this clonotype: One base away lies a much larger clone, so this may be a sequencing read error. The chain employs TRBV7-2 and TRBJ2-4, with 8 bases aligning to TRBD2. Germline V gene data show CDR1 as SGHTA and CDR2 as FQGNSA. The CDR3 has 14 residues. V shed 7 bases, J shed 10 bases, and the junction held 12 bases outside the gene matches. The CDR3 nucleotides read TGTGCCAGCAACCCTTGTTCGGGAGGGGGAATTCAGTACTTC. Protein product: CASNPCSGGGIQYF.

The CDR3 protein is CASSQGLARNEQFF. In DNA, the CDR3 is TGTGCCAGCAGCCAAGGGTTAGCGAGGAATGAGCAGTTCTTC. This chain links TRBV3-1 with TRBJ2-1; possibly TRBD2 for D (5 bases). This CDR3 contains 14 residues. Germline CDR1 is LGHDT and CDR2 is YNNKEL (reference sequence). Deletions cut 1 base from V and 7 bases from J, with 11 bases between.